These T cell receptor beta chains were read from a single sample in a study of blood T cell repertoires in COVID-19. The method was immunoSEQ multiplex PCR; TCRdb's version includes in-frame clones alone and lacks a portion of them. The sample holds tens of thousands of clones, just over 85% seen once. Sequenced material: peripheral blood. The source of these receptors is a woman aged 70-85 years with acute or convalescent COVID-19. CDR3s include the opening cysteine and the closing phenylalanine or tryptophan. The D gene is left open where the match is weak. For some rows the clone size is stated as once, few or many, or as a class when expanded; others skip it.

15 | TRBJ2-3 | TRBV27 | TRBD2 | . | CASRGGYYSTDTQYF | TGTGCCAGCCGCGGGGGGTATTATAGTACAGATACGCAGTATTTT
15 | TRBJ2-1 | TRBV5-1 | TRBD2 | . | CASSLALAGVNEQFF | TGCGCCAGCAGCTTGGCCCTAGCGGGGGTCAATGAGCAGTTCTTC
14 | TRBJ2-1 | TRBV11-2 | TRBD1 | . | CASRFHGTVDEQFF | TGTGCCAGCAGGTTCCACGGGACAGTCGATGAGCAGTTCTTC
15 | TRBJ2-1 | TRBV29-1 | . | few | CSVEDTGGGTVEQFF | TGCAGCGTTGAAGATACTGGCGGGGGGACAGTTGAGCAGTTCTTC
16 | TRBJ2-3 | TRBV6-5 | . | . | CASSYLAVPGTDTQYF | TGTGCCAGCAGTTACCTTGCTGTCCCGGGCACAGATACGCAGTATTTT
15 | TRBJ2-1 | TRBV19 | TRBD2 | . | CASSYFAGGDNEQFF | TGTGCCAGTAGCTATTTTGCGGGGGGTGACAATGAGCAGTTCTTC
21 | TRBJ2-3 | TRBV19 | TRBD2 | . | CASRHPGTSGSQHIPTDTQYF | TGTGCCAGTAGACACCCCGGGACTAGCGGGAGTCAACACATCCCCACAGATACGCAGTATTTT
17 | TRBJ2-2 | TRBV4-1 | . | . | CASSQAPGLTNTGELFF | TGCGCCAGCAGCCAAGCCCCGGGACTTACGAACACCGGGGAGCTGTTTTTT
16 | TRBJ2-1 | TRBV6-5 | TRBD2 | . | CASSYLFAGTTNEQFF | TGTGCCAGCAGTTACCTTTTCGCCGGGACTACAAATGAGCAGTTCTTC
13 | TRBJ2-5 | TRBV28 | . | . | CATLTSWQETQYF | TGTGCCACCCTCACCAGTTGGCAAGAGACCCAGTACTTC
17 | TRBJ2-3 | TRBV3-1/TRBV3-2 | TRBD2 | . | CASSPTGLAGYTDTQYF | TGTGCCAGCAGCCCGACGGGACTAGCGGGATACACAGATACGCAGTATTTT
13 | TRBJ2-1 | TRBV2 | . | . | CASSGIRGNEQFF | TGTGCCAGCAGTGGGATTCGAGGAAATGAGCAGTTCTTC
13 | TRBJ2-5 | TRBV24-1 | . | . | CATSDQFVETQYF | TGTGCCACCAGTGACCAGTTTGTCGAGACCCAGTACTTC